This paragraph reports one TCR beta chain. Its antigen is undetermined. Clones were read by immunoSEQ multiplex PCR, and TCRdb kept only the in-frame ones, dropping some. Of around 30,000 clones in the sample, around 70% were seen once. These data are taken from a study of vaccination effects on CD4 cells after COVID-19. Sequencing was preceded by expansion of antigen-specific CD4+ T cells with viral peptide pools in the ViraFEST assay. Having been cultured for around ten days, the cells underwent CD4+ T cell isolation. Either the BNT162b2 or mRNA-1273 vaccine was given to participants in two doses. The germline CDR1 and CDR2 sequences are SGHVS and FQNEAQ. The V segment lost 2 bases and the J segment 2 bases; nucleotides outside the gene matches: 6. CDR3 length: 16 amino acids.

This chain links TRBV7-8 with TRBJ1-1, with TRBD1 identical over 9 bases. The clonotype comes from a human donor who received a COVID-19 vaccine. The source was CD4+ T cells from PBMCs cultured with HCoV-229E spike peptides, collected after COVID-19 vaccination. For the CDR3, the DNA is TGTGCCAGCAGCTTATGGACAGGGGAGGGAAACACTGAAGCTTTCTTT. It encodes CASSLWTGEGNTEAFF.